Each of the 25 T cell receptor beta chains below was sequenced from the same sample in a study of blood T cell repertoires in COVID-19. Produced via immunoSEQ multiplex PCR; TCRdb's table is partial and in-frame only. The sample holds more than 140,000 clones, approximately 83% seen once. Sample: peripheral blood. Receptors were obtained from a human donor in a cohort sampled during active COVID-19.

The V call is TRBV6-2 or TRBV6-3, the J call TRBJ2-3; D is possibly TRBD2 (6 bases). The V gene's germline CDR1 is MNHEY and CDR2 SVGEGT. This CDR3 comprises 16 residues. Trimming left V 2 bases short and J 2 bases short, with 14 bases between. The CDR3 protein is CASSYGSSGYTDTQYF. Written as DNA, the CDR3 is TGTGCCAGCAGTTACGGGAGCAGCGGGTACACAGATACGCAGTATTTT.

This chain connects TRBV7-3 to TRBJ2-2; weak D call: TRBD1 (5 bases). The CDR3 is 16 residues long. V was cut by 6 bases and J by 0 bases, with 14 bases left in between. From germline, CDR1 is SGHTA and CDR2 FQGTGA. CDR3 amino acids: CASRSGPGTNTGELFF. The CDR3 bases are TGTGCCAGCAGGTCAGGGCCTGGGACGAACACCGGGGAGCTGTTTTTT.

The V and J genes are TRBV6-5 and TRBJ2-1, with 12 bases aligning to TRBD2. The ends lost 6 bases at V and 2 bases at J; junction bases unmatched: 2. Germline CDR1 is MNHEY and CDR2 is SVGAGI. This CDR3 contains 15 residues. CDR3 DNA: TGTGCCAGCAGACTAGCGGGAGGTCCCTACAATGAGCAGTTCTTC. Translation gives CASRLAGGPYNEQFF.

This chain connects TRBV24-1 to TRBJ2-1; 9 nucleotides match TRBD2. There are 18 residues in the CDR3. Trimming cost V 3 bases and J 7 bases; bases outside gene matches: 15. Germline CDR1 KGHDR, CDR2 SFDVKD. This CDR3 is CATSDVRGSGSLSNEQFF. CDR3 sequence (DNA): TGTGCCACCAGTGATGTTAGGGGTAGCGGGAGTTTGAGTAATGAGCAGTTCTTC.

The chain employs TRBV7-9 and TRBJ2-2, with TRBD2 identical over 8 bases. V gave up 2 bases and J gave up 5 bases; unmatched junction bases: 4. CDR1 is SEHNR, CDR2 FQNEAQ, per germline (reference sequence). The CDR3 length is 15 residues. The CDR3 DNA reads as TGTGCCAGCAGCTTAAATCTAGCGGGTACCGGGGAGCTGTTTTTT. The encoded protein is CASSLNLAGTGELFF.

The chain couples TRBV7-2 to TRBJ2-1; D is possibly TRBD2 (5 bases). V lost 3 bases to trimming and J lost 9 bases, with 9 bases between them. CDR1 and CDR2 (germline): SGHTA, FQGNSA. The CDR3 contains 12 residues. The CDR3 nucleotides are TGTGCCAGCAGCTTGAGGGCCACTGAGCAGTTCTTC. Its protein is CASSLRATEQFF.

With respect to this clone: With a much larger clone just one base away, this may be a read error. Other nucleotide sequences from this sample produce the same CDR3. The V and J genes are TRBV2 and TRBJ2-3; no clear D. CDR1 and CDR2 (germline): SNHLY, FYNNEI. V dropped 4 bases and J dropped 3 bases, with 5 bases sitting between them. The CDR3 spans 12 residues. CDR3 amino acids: CASSVETDTQYF. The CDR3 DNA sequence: TGTGCCAGCAGTGTTGAGACAGATACGCAGTATTTT.

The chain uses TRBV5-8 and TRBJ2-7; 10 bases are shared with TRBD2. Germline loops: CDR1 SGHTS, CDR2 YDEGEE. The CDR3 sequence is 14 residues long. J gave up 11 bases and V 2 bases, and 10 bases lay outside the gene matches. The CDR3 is CASSFPSGRRSEYF. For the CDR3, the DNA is TGTGCCAGCAGCTTCCCTAGCGGGAGACGTAGTGAGTACTTC.

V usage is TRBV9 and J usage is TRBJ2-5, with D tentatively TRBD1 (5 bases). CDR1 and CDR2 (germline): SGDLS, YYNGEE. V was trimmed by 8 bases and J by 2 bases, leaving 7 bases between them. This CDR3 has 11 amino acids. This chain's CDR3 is CARQGQETQYF. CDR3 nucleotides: TGTGCCAGGCAGGGACAAGAGACCCAGTACTTC.

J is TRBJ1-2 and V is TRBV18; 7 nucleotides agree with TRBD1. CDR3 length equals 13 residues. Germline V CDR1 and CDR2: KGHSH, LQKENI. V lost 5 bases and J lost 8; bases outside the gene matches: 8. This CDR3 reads CASSGDRIKGYTF. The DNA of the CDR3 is TGTGCCAGCTCAGGGGACAGAATCAAGGGCTACACCTTC. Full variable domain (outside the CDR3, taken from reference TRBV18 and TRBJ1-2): NAGVMQNPRHLVRRRGQEARLRCSPMKGHSHVYWYRQLPEEGLKFMVYLQKENIIDESGMPKERFSAEFPKEGPSILRIQQVVRGDSAAYFCASSGDRIKGYTFGSGTRLTVV.

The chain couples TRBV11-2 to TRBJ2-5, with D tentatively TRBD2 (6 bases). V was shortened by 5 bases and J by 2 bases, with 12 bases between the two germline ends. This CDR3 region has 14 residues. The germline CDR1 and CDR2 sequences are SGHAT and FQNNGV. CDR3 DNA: TGTGCCAGCAGCCTCCGGGACTGGCAAGAGACCCAGTACTTC. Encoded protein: CASSLRDWQETQYF.

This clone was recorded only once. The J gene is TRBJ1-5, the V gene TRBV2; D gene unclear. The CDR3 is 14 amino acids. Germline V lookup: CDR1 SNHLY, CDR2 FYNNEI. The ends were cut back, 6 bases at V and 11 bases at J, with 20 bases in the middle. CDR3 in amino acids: CASSARTSEVAQHF. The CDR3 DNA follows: TGTGCCAGCAGCGCCCGGACTTCCGAAGTGGCCCAGCATTTT. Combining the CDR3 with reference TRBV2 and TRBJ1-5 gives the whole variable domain EPEVTQTPSHQVTQMGQEVILRCVPISNHLYFYWYRQILGQKVEFLVSFYNNEISEKSEIFDDQFSVERPDGSNFTLKIRSTKLEDSAMYFCASSARTSEVAQHFGDGTRLSIL.

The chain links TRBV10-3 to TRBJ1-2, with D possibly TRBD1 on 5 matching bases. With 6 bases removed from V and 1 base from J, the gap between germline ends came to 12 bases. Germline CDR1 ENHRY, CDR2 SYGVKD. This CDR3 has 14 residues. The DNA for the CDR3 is TGTGCCATCAGAGAGACAGCTTATAACTATGGCTACACCTTC. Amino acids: CAIRETAYNYGYTF.

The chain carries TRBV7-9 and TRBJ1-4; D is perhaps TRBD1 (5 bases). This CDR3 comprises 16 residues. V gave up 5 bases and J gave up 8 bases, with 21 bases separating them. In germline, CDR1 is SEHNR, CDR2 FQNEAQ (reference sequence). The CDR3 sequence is CASSPQGLSRREKLFF. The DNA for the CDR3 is TGTGCCAGCAGCCCCCAGGGACTTTCAAGGCGGGAAAAACTGTTTTTT.

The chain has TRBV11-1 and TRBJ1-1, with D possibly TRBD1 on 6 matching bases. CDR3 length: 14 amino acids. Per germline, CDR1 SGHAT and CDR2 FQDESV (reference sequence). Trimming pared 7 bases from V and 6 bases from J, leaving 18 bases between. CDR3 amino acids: CASTTGPVSAEAFF. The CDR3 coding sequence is TGTGCCAGCACGACAGGTCCTGTATCGGCTGAAGCTTTCTTT.

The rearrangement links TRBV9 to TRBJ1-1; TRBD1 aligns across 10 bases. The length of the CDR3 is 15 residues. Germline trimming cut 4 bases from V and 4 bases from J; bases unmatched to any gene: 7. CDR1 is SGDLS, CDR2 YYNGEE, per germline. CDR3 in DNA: TGTGCCAGCAGCCCGTGGACAGGGGGTGTCACTGAAGCTTTCTTT. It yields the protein CASSPWTGGVTEAFF.

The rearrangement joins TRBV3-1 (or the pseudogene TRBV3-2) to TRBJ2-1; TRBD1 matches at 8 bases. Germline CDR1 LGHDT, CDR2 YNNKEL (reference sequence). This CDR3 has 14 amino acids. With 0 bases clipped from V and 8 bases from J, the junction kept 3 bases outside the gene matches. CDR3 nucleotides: TGTGCCAGCAGCCAAGAGCAGGGGGCCCATGAGCAGTTCTTC. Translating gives CASSQEQGAHEQFF.

In nucleotides, the CDR3 is TGTGCCAGTAGTTCTGGGGACAGTCGCACCACCCTCCACTTT. Residues: CASSSGDSRTTLHF. The V call is TRBV19, the J call TRBJ1-6; 7 bases map to TRBD1. Trimming took 5 bases from V and 14 from J; bases not matched to a gene: 12. CDR1 and CDR2 from the germline V gene are LNHDA and SQIVND (reference sequence). The CDR3 spans 14 residues. The full variable domain, in which reference TRBV19 and TRBJ1-6 provide the parts outside the CDR3, is DGGITQSPKYLFRKEGQNVTLSCEQNLNHDAMYWYRQDPGQGLRLIYYSQIVNDFQKGDIAEGYSVSREKKESFPLTVTSAQKNPTAFYLCASSSGDSRTTLHFGNGTRLTVT.

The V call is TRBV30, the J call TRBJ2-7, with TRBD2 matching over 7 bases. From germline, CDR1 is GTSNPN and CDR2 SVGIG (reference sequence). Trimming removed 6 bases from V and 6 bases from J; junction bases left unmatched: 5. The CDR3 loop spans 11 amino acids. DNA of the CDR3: TGTGCCTGTTGGGGGGGTGTCGAGCAGTACTTC. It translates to CACWGGVEQYF.

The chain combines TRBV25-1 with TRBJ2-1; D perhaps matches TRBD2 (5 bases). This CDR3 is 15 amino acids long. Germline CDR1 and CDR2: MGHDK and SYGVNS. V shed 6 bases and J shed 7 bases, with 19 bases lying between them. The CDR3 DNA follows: TGTGCCAGCAGGGCCCACAGCGGAGGAAGAAATGAGCAGTTCTTC. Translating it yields CASRAHSGGRNEQFF.

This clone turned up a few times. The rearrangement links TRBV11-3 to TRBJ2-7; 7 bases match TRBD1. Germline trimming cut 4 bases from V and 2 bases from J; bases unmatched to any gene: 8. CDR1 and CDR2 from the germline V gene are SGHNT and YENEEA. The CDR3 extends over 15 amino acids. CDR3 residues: CASSSGQVPTYEQYF. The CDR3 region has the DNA TGTGCCAGCAGCTCAGGACAGGTTCCAACCTACGAGCAGTACTTC.

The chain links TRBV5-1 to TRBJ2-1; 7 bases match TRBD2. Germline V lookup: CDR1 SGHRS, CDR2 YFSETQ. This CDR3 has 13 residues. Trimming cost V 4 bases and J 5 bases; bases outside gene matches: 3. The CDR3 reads CASSKSGNNEQFF. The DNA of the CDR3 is TGCGCCAGCAGCAAAAGCGGGAACAATGAGCAGTTCTTC.

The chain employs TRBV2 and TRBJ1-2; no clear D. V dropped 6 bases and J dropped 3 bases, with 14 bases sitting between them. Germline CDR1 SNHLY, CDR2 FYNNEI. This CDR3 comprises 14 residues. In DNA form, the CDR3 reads TGTGCCAGCAGGACGGGAGTGCTTGACTATGGCTACACCTTC. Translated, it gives CASRTGVLDYGYTF.

The CDR3 DNA sequence: TGCGCCAGCAGCTGGAAAACGGGACAGGGTAACGATGAGCAGTTCTTC. Residues: CASSWKTGQGNDEQFF. This chain uses TRBV5-1 with TRBJ2-1, with 9 bases aligning to TRBD1. After removal of 3 bases from V and 8 bases from J, the junction contained 12 bases not matched to a gene. The CDR3 runs to 16 residues. Germline-derived CDR1 and CDR2 are SGHRS and YFSETQ.

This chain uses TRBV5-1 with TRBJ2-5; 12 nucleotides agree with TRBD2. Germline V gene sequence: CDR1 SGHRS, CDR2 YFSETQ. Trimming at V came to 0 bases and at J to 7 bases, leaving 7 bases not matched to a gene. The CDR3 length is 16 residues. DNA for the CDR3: TGCGCCAGCAGCTTGGGGACTAGCGGGACGGGGGCGACCCAGTACTTC. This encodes CASSLGTSGTGATQYF. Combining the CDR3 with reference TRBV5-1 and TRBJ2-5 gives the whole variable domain KAGVTQTPRYLIKTRGQQVTLSCSPISGHRSVSWYQQTPGQGLQFLFEYFSETQRNKGNFPGRFSGRQFSNSRSEMNVSTLELGDSALYLCASSLGTSGTGATQYFGPGTRLLVL.